The rows below give T cell receptor beta chains drawn from one sample of a study of control samples from healthy donors and cancer patients. Sequenced by immunoSEQ multiplex PCR; TCRdb stores in-frame clones only, minus some. The sample consists of about 48,000 clones, approximately 93% of them appearing once. Sequences were obtained from PBMCs. The receptors stem from a woman aged 50 to 60 with head and neck cancer. The CDR3 runs from the conserved cysteine through the conserved F or W. A D gene is named only where the DNA matches it firmly. Some rows have no size entry. The others give once, few or many, or a class for an expanded clone.

clone size	D gene	V gene	J gene	CDR3 DNA	CDR3 protein
.	.	TRBV30	TRBJ2-1	TGTGCCTGGAATTCAGCCCCAGGGGAGGGAGGCCACAATGAGCAGTTCTTC	CAWNSAPGEGGHNEQFF
.	.	TRBV6-6	TRBJ1-1	TGTGCCAGCACCTCAGAAAGCATGAACACTGAAGCTTTCTTT	CASTSESMNTEAFF
.	.	TRBV29-1	TRBJ2-3	TGCAGCGTCGTGGTCCCAGCTGAGACGCAGTATTTT	CSVVVPAETQYF
.	TRBD2	TRBV28	TRBJ2-1	TGTGCCAGCAGTTGGGGGGGCAATGAGCAGTTCTTC	CASSWGGNEQFF
.	.	TRBV7-2	TRBJ1-2	TGTGCCAGCAGCTTAAACTATGGCTACACCTTC	CASSLNYGYTF
.	.	TRBV4-1	TRBJ1-2	TGCGCCAGCAGCCAAGGGCTACGGGCGGCTAACTATGGCTACACCTTC	CASSQGLRAANYGYTF
once	.	TRBV27	TRBJ2-1	TGTGCCAGCAGTCCCCGAGTTACTTACAATGAGCAGTTCTTC	CASSPRVTYNEQFF
.	.	TRBV25-1	TRBJ1-6	TGTGCCAGCAGTGGTAGAGGATACTCACCCCTCCACTTT	CASSGRGYSPLHF
.	TRBD1	TRBV7-2	TRBJ2-5	TGTGCCAGCAGCTTAGGCTTTTCAGGGGGCCGGGAGACCCAGTACTTC	CASSLGFSGGRETQYF
.	TRBD2	TRBV7-2	TRBJ2-1	TGTGCCAGCAGCTTAGAGGGGACTAGCGGGAGGAATGAGCAGTTCTTC	CASSLEGTSGRNEQFF
.	.	TRBV20-1	TRBJ1-1	TGCAGTGCTAGCAGATCGGGGATAGCTTTCTTT	CSASRSGIAFF
.	TRBD2	TRBV30	TRBJ2-5	TGTGCCTGGAGTGTACTAGCGGGGACCCAAGAGACCCAGTACTTC	CAWSVLAGTQETQYF
.	.	TRBV5-1	TRBJ1-1	TGCGCCAGCAGCTTGGAAGGGATCACTGAAGCTTTCTTT	CASSLEGITEAFF
.	TRBD2	TRBV6-2/TRBV6-3	TRBJ2-7	TGTGCCAGCAGTCCCGTTGCGGGAGTCCACGAGCAGTACTTC	CASSPVAGVHEQYF
medium-sized	TRBD2	TRBV5-1	TRBJ2-7	TGCGCCAGCAGCGTAGCTAGCGGGAGCTCCTACGAGCAGTACTTC	CASSVASGSSYEQYF
.	.	TRBV19	TRBJ2-3	TGTGCCAGTAGTTGGCAGGGTATTTTCTCTGGCACAGATACGCAGTATTTT	CASSWQGIFSGTDTQYF
.	.	TRBV2	TRBJ1-5	TGTGCCAGCCACGAAACGGGACAGCCCCAGCATTTT	CASHETGQPQHF
.	.	TRBV6-1	TRBJ1-5	TGTGCCAGCAGTGAAGCGACAGCCAATCAGCCCCAGCATTTT	CASSEATANQPQHF
.	TRBD2	TRBV7-9	TRBJ2-5	TGTGCCAGCAGCTTCCTCCATAGCGGGAGGGTAGAGACCCAGTACTTC	CASSFLHSGRVETQYF
.	TRBD2	TRBV7-9	TRBJ2-1	TGTGCCAGCAGCTTAGTAGGTAGCGGGAGGGCCAAGAATGAGCAGTTCTTC	CASSLVGSGRAKNEQFF
.	TRBD1	TRBV29-1	TRBJ1-2	TGCAGCGTTGAGCGGGACAGGGGTCTGTATGGCTACACCTTC	CSVERDRGLYGYTF
.	.	TRBV4-1	TRBJ2-5	TGCGCCAGCAGCCCTTTTGGGCCGACCCAAGAGACCCAGTACTTC	CASSPFGPTQETQYF
.	.	TRBV24-1	TRBJ2-5	TGTGCCACCAGACCCGGGACTTATTACCAAGAGACCCAGTACTTC	CATRPGTYYQETQYF
.	TRBD2	TRBV19	TRBJ2-7	TGTGCCAGTAGTAAGGTAGCGGGAGGTCCCTACGAGCAGTACTTC	CASSKVAGGPYEQYF
once	.	TRBV27	TRBJ1-1	TGTGCCAGCAGTTTGTTTCTCAATACTGAAGCTTTCTTT	CASSLFLNTEAFF
.	.	TRBV7-2	TRBJ2-3	TGTGCCAGCAGCTTGGGACTCCCGGGCACAGATACGCAGTATTTT	CASSLGLPGTDTQYF
.	TRBD1	TRBV9	TRBJ2-2	TGTGCCAGCGGGGGACAGGCTGTGAACACCGGGGAGCTGTTTTTT	CASGGQAVNTGELFF
.	.	TRBV2	TRBJ1-2	TGTGCCAGCAGTTCCAGAGGAGGCAGCTACACCTTC	CASSSRGGSYTF
.	TRBD1	TRBV6-5	TRBJ1-1	TGTGCCAGCAACTCACAGGGGGGGGCAACTGAAGCTTTCTTT	CASNSQGGATEAFF